The 21 T cell receptor beta chains presented below share a single source sample, sequenced in a study of T cell clonotyping in hematopoietic cell transplantation. Sequenced by immunoSEQ multiplex PCR; TCRdb stores in-frame clones only, minus some. Among 6,500 to 9,500 clones listed, around 94% were seen once. Sequenced material: peripheral blood mononuclear cells, taken 30 days after allogeneic stem cell transplant. The origin of the receptors is a male patient between 60 and 69 years old who had an allogeneic stem cell transplant from an unrelated donor, so T cells may come from the graft donor. Some clones in this sample may be carry-over from other donors' samples.

The chain is built from TRBV19 and TRBJ2-5; perhaps TRBD2 as D (5 bases). V lost 3 bases, J lost 5 bases, and 16 bases lay in between. The CDR3 runs to 15 residues. Per the germline V gene, CDR1 is LNHDA and CDR2 is SQIVND (reference sequence). The CDR3: CASSISPLEWETQYF. In DNA form, the CDR3 reads TGTGCCAGTAGTATTTCCCCACTAGAGTGGGAGACCCAGTACTTC. Complete variable domain (other parts from reference TRBV19 and TRBJ2-5): DGGITQSPKYLFRKEGQNVTLSCEQNLNHDAMYWYRQDPGQGLRLIYYSQIVNDFQKGDIAEGYSVSREKKESFPLTVTSAQKNPTAFYLCASSISPLEWETQYFGPGTRLLVL.

This clone was detected only once. The chain combines TRBV27 with TRBJ2-2, with 14 bases fitting TRBD2. Germline CDR1 is MNHEY and CDR2 is SMNVEV (reference sequence). The CDR3 consists of 16 residues. Here the CDR3 reads CPGETSGRADTGELFF. The CDR3 DNA follows: TGTCCCGGGGAGACTAGCGGGAGGGCCGACACCGGGGAGCTGTTTTTT.

The V gene is TRBV28, the J gene TRBJ1-2; D gene unclear. The CDR3 runs to 11 residues. V was shortened by 3 bases and J by 8 bases, with 7 bases between the two germline ends. Germline V gives CDR1 MDHEN, CDR2 SYDVKM. As DNA, the CDR3 is TGTGCCAGCAGTTTCCAGAGGGGCTACACCTTC. Translation: CASSFQRGYTF.

The genes are TRBV30 and TRBJ1-1, with D possibly being TRBD1 (5 bases). Trimming left V 5 bases short and J 1 base short, with 8 bases between. From germline, CDR1 is GTSNPN and CDR2 SVGIG (reference sequence). This CDR3 has 12 amino acids. CDR3 DNA sequence: TGTGCCTGGGACGGGGGGAACACTGAAGCTTTCTTT. This translates into CAWDGGNTEAFF.

V is TRBV18 and J is TRBJ2-7, with D possibly matching TRBD2 (5 bases). The CDR3 loop spans 15 amino acids. Germline V gives CDR1 KGHSH, CDR2 LQKENI. V lost 2 bases and J lost 0, with 11 bases in between. This CDR3 is CASSPTTGSSYEQYF. CDR3 coding DNA: TGTGCCAGCTCACCAACAACGGGGAGCTCCTACGAGCAGTACTTC.

The CDR3 bases are TGTGCCAGCAGCTCCCCCGGCAGTAACTATGGCTACACCTTC. Translated: CASSSPGSNYGYTF. This rearrangement joins TRBV7-9 to TRBJ1-2; D ambiguous. V lost 4 bases and J lost 1, with 10 bases in between. The CDR3 length is 14 residues. Per the germline V gene, CDR1 is SEHNR and CDR2 is FQNEAQ (reference sequence).

This chain joins TRBV15 and TRBJ2-6; D is perhaps TRBD1 or TRBD2 (5 bases each). The V end was cut by 5 bases, the J end by 6 bases, with 17 bases between. This CDR3 region has 16 residues. The germline CDR1 and CDR2 sequences are LNHNV and YYDKDF (reference sequence). CDR3 DNA sequence: TGTGCCACCAGCCCTGCGAGGGGCAGCCAGGCCAACGTCCTGACTTTC. Amino acids: CATSPARGSQANVLTF. The whole variable domain, filled in from reference TRBV15 and TRBJ2-6, reads DAMVIQNPRYQVTQFGKPVTLSCSQTLNHNVMYWYQQKSSQAPKLLFHYYDKDFNNEADTPDNFQSRRPNTSFCFLDIRSPGLGDTAMYLCATSPARGSQANVLTFGAGSRLTVL.

In its sample, this clone was seen a few times. This chain links TRBV27 with TRBJ1-4; a weak D match, TRBD1 (6 bases). CDR3 length: 15 residues. Trimming took off 5 bases at V and 1 base at J, with 11 bases between the two ends. CDR1 is MNHEY and CDR2 is SMNVEV in the germline V gene (reference sequence). The CDR3 bases are TGTGCCAGCAGTCCTCCGGGACAAACTAATGAAAAACTGTTTTTT. Its protein product is CASSPPGQTNEKLFF.

The J gene is TRBJ2-2, the V gene TRBV4-2; D unresolved. This CDR3 comprises 19 residues. V was clipped by 4 bases and J by 0 bases, with 21 bases between them. The germline gives CDR1 LGHNA, CDR2 YNFKEQ. The CDR3 region has the DNA TGTGCCAGCAGCCCCGGCCAAGACGGGTCAGACCCGAACACCGGGGAGCTGTTTTTT. Amino acid sequence: CASSPGQDGSDPNTGELFF.

This chain uses TRBV5-1 with TRBJ1-1, with D possibly TRBD1 on 5 matching bases. The germline V and J ends were trimmed by 4 bases and 2 bases, with 12 bases remaining between them. This CDR3 spans 14 amino acids. From germline, CDR1 is SGHRS and CDR2 YFSETQ. CDR3 coding DNA: TGCGCCAGCAGCCCTCCAGGGACTAACACTGAAGCTTTCTTT. Its translation is CASSPPGTNTEAFF.

This clone was seen a single time. The chain uses TRBV7-2 and TRBJ1-2; 10 nucleotides agree with TRBD1. The germline gives CDR1 SGHTA, CDR2 FQGNSA. CDR3 size: 15 residues. The junction had 7 bases not matched to a gene; V was cut back by 5 bases and J by 4 bases. CDR3 loop: CASSPRQGAGYGYTF. The CDR3 DNA sequence: TGTGCCAGCAGCCCCCGACAGGGGGCGGGCTATGGCTACACCTTC. Full variable domain (remainder filled in from reference TRBV7-2 and TRBJ1-2): GAGVSQSPSNKVTEKGKDVELRCDPISGHTALYWYRQSLGQGLEFLIYFQGNSAPDKSGLPSDRFSAERTGGSVSTLTIQRTQQEDSAVYLCASSPRQGAGYGYTFGSGTRLTVV.

The chain links TRBV19 to TRBJ1-2; 7 bases line up with TRBD1. Losses at the gene ends were 5 bases for V and 4 bases for J; bases not matched to a gene: 10. From germline, CDR1 is LNHDA and CDR2 SQIVND (reference sequence). CDR3 length: 15 residues. The CDR3 bases are TGTGCCAGTAGTTTTGGGGACAGCCGAAGCTATGGCTACACCTTC. Translated, it gives CASSFGDSRSYGYTF.

This chain uses TRBV27 with TRBJ1-2; D remains ambiguous. Germline CDR1 MNHEY, CDR2 SMNVEV (reference sequence). The CDR3 covers 14 residues. Trimming cost V 6 bases and J 4 bases, with 15 bases left between them. In DNA form, the CDR3 reads TGTGCCAGCAGATTCCTGCGGGGTGCCTATGGCTACACCTTC. Residues: CASRFLRGAYGYTF.

This clone was picked up a small number of times. The J gene is TRBJ1-5, the V gene TRBV27; D is unclear. Germline-derived CDR1 and CDR2 are MNHEY and SMNVEV (reference sequence). Trimming took off 5 bases at V and 5 bases at J, with 10 bases between the two ends. The CDR3 has 13 amino acids. In nucleotides, the CDR3 is TGTGCCAGCAGTAATATCGGGGATCAGCCCCAGCATTTT. Translating it yields CASSNIGDQPQHF.

The chain joins TRBV2 to TRBJ1-1, with D maybe TRBD1 (6 bases). V was shortened by 4 bases and J by 8 bases, with 20 bases between the two germline ends. The V gene's germline CDR1 is SNHLY and CDR2 FYNNEI. The CDR3 is made up of 15 amino acids. This CDR3 reads CASSAERTVATEAFF. The CDR3 region has the DNA TGTGCCAGCAGTGCCGAAAGGACAGTAGCAACCGAAGCTTTCTTT.

This clone was counted once. The chain's CDR3 is CASSLQAKTQYF. Here the CDR3 DNA reads TGTGCCAGCAGTTTACAAGCGAAGACCCAGTACTTC. The chain recombines TRBV28 with TRBJ2-5; D gene unclear. The V end lost 2 bases, the J end lost 6 bases, and 7 bases lay between the germline ends. Germline CDR1 is MDHEN and CDR2 is SYDVKM. The CDR3 consists of 12 residues. Looking up the rest from reference TRBV28 and TRBJ2-5 gives the full variable domain: DVKVTQSSRYLVKRTGEKVFLECVQDMDHENMFWYRQDPGLGLRLIYFSYDVKMKEKGDIPEGYSVSREKKERFSLILESASTNQTSMYLCASSLQAKTQYFGPGTRLLVL.

This chain connects TRBV28 to TRBJ1-2; 8 bases map to TRBD1. V dropped 7 bases and J dropped 8; count of bases not matched to a gene: 15. CDR3 length equals 15 residues. Germline V gives CDR1 MDHEN, CDR2 SYDVKM. DNA of the CDR3: TGTGCCAGCACGAGGCAGGGGGCGGTACTGGGAGGCTACACCTTC. Its protein product is CASTRQGAVLGGYTF.

The gene calls are TRBV19 and TRBJ1-1, with 7 bases fitting TRBD1. Per germline, CDR1 LNHDA and CDR2 SQIVND (reference sequence). V lost 4 bases, J lost 5 bases, and 16 bases stayed unmatched. This CDR3 spans 17 amino acids. The CDR3: CASSRSRDRRFGTEAFF. DNA of the CDR3: TGTGCCAGTAGTAGATCCCGGGACAGAAGGTTCGGGACTGAAGCTTTCTTT.

The gene calls are TRBV19 and TRBJ2-1; TRBD2 matches at 7 bases. The ends lost 2 bases at V and 2 bases at J; junction bases unmatched: 0. The CDR3 is 14 residues long. Germline assignment: CDR1 LNHDA and CDR2 SQIVND (reference sequence). CDR3: CASSITSAYNEQFF. The CDR3, as DNA: TGTGCCAGTAGTATAACTAGCGCCTACAATGAGCAGTTCTTC.

This chain joins TRBV4-2 and TRBJ2-7; 10 bases are shared with TRBD1. The CDR3 covers 14 residues. Per germline, CDR1 LGHNA and CDR2 YNFKEQ. The trim removed 4 bases at V and 1 base at J, leaving 1 base unmatched. Here the CDR3 DNA reads TGTGCCAGCAGCCCGGGACAGGGGTCCTACGAGCAGTACTTC. It specifies CASSPGQGSYEQYF.

V is TRBV10-3 and J is TRBJ2-3; D uncertain. The germline V gene encodes CDR1 ENHRY and CDR2 SYGVKD. The CDR3 length is 11 residues. Trimming took 5 bases from V and 9 from J, leaving 9 bases between them. The CDR3 spells CAISINRTQYF. DNA for the CDR3: TGTGCCATCAGTATCAACCGAACGCAGTATTTT.